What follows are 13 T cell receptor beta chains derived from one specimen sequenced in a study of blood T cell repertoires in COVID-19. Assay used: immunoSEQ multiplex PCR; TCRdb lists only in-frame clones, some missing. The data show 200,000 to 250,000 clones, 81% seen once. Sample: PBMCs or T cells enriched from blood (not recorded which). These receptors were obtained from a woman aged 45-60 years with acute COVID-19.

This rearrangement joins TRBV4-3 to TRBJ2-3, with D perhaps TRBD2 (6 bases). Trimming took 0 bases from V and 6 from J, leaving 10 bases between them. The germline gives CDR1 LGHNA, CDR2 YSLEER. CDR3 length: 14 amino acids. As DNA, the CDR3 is TGCGCCAGCAGCCAAGATGGGACTTCGGATACGCAGTATTTT. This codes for CASSQDGTSDTQYF.

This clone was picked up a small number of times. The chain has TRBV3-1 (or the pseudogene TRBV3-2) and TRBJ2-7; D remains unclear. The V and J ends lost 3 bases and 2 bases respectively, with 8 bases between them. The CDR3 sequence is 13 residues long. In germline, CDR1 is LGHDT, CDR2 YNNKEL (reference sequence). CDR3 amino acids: CASSQTTTYEQYF. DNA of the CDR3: TGTGCCAGCAGCCAGACCACTACCTACGAGCAGTACTTC.

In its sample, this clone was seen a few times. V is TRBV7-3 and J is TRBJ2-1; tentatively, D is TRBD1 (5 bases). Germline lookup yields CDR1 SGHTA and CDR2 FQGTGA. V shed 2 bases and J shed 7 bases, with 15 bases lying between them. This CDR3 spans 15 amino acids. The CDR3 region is CASSLGGRVGNEQFF. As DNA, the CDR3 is TGTGCCAGCAGCTTAGGCGGCAGGGTTGGAAATGAGCAGTTCTTC.

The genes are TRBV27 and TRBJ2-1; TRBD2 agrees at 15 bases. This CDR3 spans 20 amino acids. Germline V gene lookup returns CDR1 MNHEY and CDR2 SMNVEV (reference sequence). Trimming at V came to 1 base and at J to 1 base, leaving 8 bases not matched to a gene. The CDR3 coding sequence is TGTGCCAGCAGTTTATACTGGACTAGCGGGGGGGCCAGGTCCTACAATGAGCAGTTCTTC. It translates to CASSLYWTSGGARSYNEQFF.

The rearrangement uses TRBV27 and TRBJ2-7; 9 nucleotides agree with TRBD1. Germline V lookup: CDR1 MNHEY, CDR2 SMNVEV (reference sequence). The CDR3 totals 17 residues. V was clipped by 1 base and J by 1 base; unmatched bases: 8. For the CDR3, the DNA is TGTGCCAGCAGTTTATTACTATACAGGGGGCTTTCCTACGAGCAGTACTTC. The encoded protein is CASSLLLYRGLSYEQYF.

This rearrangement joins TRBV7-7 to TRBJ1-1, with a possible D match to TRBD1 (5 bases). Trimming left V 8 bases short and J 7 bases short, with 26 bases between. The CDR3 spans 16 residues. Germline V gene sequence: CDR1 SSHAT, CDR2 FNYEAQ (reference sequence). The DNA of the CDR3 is TGTGCCAGCGGCGCCCAATTAAGGCAGGGTGGCCGTGAAGCTTTCTTT. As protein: CASGAQLRQGGREAFF.

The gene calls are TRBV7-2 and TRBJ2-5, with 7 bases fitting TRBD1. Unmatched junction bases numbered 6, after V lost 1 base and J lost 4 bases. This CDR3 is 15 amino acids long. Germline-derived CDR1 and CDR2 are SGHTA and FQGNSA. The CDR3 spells CASSLVQGSGETQYF. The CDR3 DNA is TGTGCCAGCAGCTTAGTACAGGGGTCGGGAGAGACCCAGTACTTC.

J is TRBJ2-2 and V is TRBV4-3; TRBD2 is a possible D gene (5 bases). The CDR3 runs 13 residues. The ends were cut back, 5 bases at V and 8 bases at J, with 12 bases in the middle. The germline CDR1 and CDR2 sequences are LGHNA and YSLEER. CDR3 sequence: CASSYSGLGELFF. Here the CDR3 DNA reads TGCGCCAGCAGCTACTCGGGGTTAGGGGAGCTGTTTTTT.

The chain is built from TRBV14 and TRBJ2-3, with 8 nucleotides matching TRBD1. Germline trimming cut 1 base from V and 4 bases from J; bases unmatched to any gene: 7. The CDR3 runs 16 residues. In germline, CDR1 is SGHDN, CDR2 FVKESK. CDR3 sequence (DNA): TGTGCCAGCAGCCAAGGACGACAGGGGCAGGCAGATACGCAGTATTTT. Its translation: CASSQGRQGQADTQYF.

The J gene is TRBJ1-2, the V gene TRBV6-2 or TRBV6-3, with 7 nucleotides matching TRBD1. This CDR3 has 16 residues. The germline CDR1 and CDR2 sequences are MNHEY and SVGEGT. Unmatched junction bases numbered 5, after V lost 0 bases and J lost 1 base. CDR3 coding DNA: TGTGCCAGCAGTTACTCCAGGGACAGCATTAACTATGGCTACACCTTC. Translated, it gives CASSYSRDSINYGYTF.

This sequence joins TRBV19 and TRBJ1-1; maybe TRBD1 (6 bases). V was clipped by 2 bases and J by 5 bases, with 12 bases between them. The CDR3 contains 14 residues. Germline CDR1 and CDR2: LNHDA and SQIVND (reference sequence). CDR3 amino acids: CASSIKGRGTEAFF. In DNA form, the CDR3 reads TGTGCCAGTAGTATAAAGGGGAGGGGGACTGAAGCTTTCTTT.

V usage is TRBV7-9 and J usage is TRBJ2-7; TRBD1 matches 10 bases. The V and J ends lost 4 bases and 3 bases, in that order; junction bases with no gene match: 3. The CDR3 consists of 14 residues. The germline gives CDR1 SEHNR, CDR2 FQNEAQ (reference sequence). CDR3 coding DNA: TGTGCCAGCAGCTACCGGGACAGGGGCTACGAGCAGTACTTC. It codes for CASSYRDRGYEQYF.

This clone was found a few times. The CDR3 here is CASSSDRDYGYTF. The DNA for the CDR3 is TGTGCCAGCAGCTCCGACAGGGACTATGGCTACACCTTC. The chain recombines TRBV7-9 with TRBJ1-2; 7 bases match TRBD1. The CDR3 covers 13 residues. Losses at the gene ends were 4 bases for V and 3 bases for J; bases not matched to a gene: 2. The germline V gene encodes CDR1 SEHNR and CDR2 FQNEAQ (reference sequence).